The next 24 T cell receptor beta chains were all read from a single sample in a study of Ad26.COV2.S vaccination and SARS-CoV-2 variants. Some clones are missing from TCRdb's copy, which holds only in-frame ones; the method was immunoSEQ multiplex PCR. This sample has 350,000 to 500,000 clones; more than 75% occur once, and the top ten carry 3.6%. Treatment given: 15 to 20 received Ad26.COV2.S at low or high dose, single or two shots; 5 received placebo; per-sample allocation not given. Material that was analyzed had been drawn on day 63 after the first vaccine or placebo injection. The source material was peripheral blood, sampled in a trial of Ad26.COV2.S vaccine versus placebo. The receptors here all came from a person between 18 and 60 years old who received the Ad26.COV2.S COVID-19 vaccine or a placebo.

J is TRBJ2-5 and V is TRBV2; D might be TRBD1 (6 bases). CDR3 size: 15 residues. Looked up from germline, CDR1 is SNHLY and CDR2 is FYNNEI. Trimming took 0 bases from V and 1 from J, leaving 9 bases between them. In DNA form, the CDR3 reads TGTGCCAGCAGTGAAGCGCTCAGGGGCCAAGAGACCCAGTACTTC. Protein product: CASSEALRGQETQYF.

The gene calls are TRBV7-7 and TRBJ2-5, with TRBD2 matching over 8 bases. Trimming at V came to 4 bases and at J to 1 base, leaving 5 bases not matched to a gene. Germline loops: CDR1 SSHAT, CDR2 FNYEAQ (reference sequence). The CDR3 is 15 amino acids. The CDR3 is CASSSGLAPQETQYF. The DNA of the CDR3 is TGTGCCAGCAGCTCTGGACTAGCCCCCCAAGAGACCCAGTACTTC.

This chain joins TRBV7-8 and TRBJ2-1; TRBD2 matches 10 bases. Germline V gene data show CDR1 as SGHVS and CDR2 as FQNEAQ. Trimming took 0 bases from V and 2 from J; bases not matched to a gene: 1. There are 16 residues in the CDR3. CDR3 region: CASSLAAGGTYNEQFF. As DNA, the CDR3 is TGTGCCAGCAGCTTAGCAGCGGGGGGGACCTACAATGAGCAGTTCTTC.

The chain combines TRBV11-1 with TRBJ1-1, with D uncertain. CDR3 length: 13 residues. V lost 3 bases to trimming and J lost 0 bases, with 5 bases between them. From germline, CDR1 is SGHAT and CDR2 FQDESV (reference sequence). DNA of the CDR3: TGTGCCAGCAGCTTTGGTTTGAACACTGAAGCTTTCTTT. This codes for CASSFGLNTEAFF. Supplemented by reference TRBV11-1 and TRBJ1-1, the full variable domain reads EAEVAQSPRYKITEKSQAVAFWCDPISGHATLYWYRQILGQGPELLVQFQDESVVDDSQLPKDRFSAERLKGVDSTLKIQPAELGDSAMYLCASSFGLNTEAFFGQGTRLTVV.

A few counts support this clone. V gene TRBV27 combines with J gene TRBJ1-2; D not resolved. V was pared by 6 bases and J by 5 bases, with 16 bases between. Germline V gene lookup returns CDR1 MNHEY and CDR2 SMNVEV (reference sequence). This CDR3 is built from 14 residues. CDR3 amino acids: CASRRTVGLYGYTF. The CDR3 DNA reads TGTGCCAGCAGACGGACGGTTGGGCTGTATGGCTACACCTTC.

The chain recombines TRBV6-2 or TRBV6-3 with TRBJ2-5, with D perhaps TRBD1 (6 bases). V lost 5 bases, J lost 0 bases, and 13 bases lay in between. Germline V lookup: CDR1 MNHEY, CDR2 SVGEGT. The CDR3 loop spans 15 amino acids. Here the CDR3 reads CASSTTPGDQETQYF. The CDR3 region has the DNA TGTGCCAGCAGTACCACCCCAGGGGACCAAGAGACCCAGTACTTC.

This clone was seen a few times. DNA for the CDR3: TGTGCCATCAGTGAGGTTTCGTCAATGAACACTGAAGCTTTCTTT. Translating gives CAISEVSSMNTEAFF. V and J are TRBV10-3 and TRBJ1-1; unclear D gene. This CDR3 has 15 amino acids. V lost 2 bases, J lost 0 bases, and 10 bases lay in between. CDR1 ENHRY and CDR2 SYGVKD come from the germline V gene.

This rearrangement joins TRBV7-9 to TRBJ1-5, with 12 bases that match TRBD1. The CDR3 runs 19 residues. The J segment lost 0 bases and the V segment lost 5 bases, leaving 11 bases of the junction unmatched. CDR1 is SEHNR, CDR2 FQNEAQ, per germline (reference sequence). DNA of the CDR3: TGTGCCAGCAGCCCCGGGACAGGGGGCGCCTTATATAGCAATCAGCCCCAGCATTTT. Its protein is CASSPGTGGALYSNQPQHF.

The rearrangement joins TRBV11-3 to TRBJ2-5; 7 bases are a match to TRBD1. After removal of 5 bases from V and 0 bases from J, the junction contained 3 bases not matched to a gene. This CDR3 has 14 residues. Germline CDR1 is SGHNT and CDR2 is YENEEA. CDR3 bases: TGTGCCAGCAGCCCGGACAGGTACCAAGAGACCCAGTACTTC. This translates into CASSPDRYQETQYF.

The chain joins TRBV4-1 to TRBJ2-7; tentatively, D is TRBD1 (6 bases). The CDR3 spans 16 residues. Germline CDR1 and CDR2: MGHRA and YSYEKL. Trimming removed 6 bases at V and 6 bases at J, with 24 bases between. This chain's CDR3 is CASRADGAGDLLEQYF. The CDR3 region has the DNA TGCGCCAGCAGGGCAGACGGGGCAGGGGATCTGCTCGAGCAGTACTTC.

The V call is TRBV18, the J call TRBJ1-4, with D maybe TRBD1 (5 bases). In germline, CDR1 is KGHSH, CDR2 LQKENI. Between the trimmed V and J ends, which lost 3 bases and 3 bases, there was a span of 14 bases. This CDR3 is built from 16 residues. The DNA for the CDR3 is TGTGCCAGCTCACCCAGCCCGGGGCGGGCTAATGAAAAACTGTTTTTT. This encodes CASSPSPGRANEKLFF.

V is TRBV7-9 and J is TRBJ1-2; D is perhaps TRBD1 (6 bases). The CDR3 is made up of 16 amino acids. Germline assignment: CDR1 SEHNR and CDR2 FQNEAQ (reference sequence). The V and J ends lost 3 bases and 4 bases respectively, with 18 bases between them. CDR3 sequence: CASSFGFRGSGYGYTF. The CDR3 DNA reads as TGTGCCAGCAGCTTCGGGTTCAGGGGCTCCGGCTATGGCTACACCTTC. The complete variable domain, with remaining parts taken from reference TRBV7-9 and TRBJ1-2, reads DTGVSQNPRHKITKRGQNVTFRCDPISEHNRLYWYRQTLGQGPEFLTYFQNEAQLEKSRLLSDRFSAERPKGSFSTLEIQRTEQGDSAMYLCASSFGFRGSGYGYTFGSGTRLTVV.

V usage is TRBV4-3 and J usage is TRBJ2-3; no clear D gene. The CDR3 spans 13 residues. V was trimmed by 4 bases and J by 5 bases, leaving 10 bases between them. Germline V gene sequence: CDR1 LGHNA, CDR2 YSLEER. In DNA form, the CDR3 reads TGCGCCAGCAGCCCGCTACAGAGAGATACGCAGTATTTT. Its translation is CASSPLQRDTQYF.

The chain combines TRBV11-3 with TRBJ2-2, with no clear D. From germline, CDR1 is SGHNT and CDR2 YENEEA. Trimming left V 5 bases short and J 3 bases short, with 10 bases between. There are 14 residues in the CDR3. The CDR3 protein is CASSPRTYTGELFF. In DNA form, the CDR3 reads TGTGCCAGCAGCCCGCGGACCTACACCGGGGAGCTGTTTTTT. Complete variable domain (other parts from reference TRBV11-3 and TRBJ2-2): EAGVVQSPRYKIIEKKQPVAFWCNPISGHNTLYWYLQNLGQGPELLIRYENEEAVDDSQLPKDRFSAERLKGVDSTLKIQPAELGDSAVYLCASSPRTYTGELFFGEGSRLTVL.

The V gene is TRBV6-5, the J gene TRBJ1-4, with D possibly matching TRBD1 (5 bases). The CDR3 runs 15 residues. Per germline, CDR1 MNHEY and CDR2 SVGAGI. Trimming took 6 bases from V and 0 from J, leaving 11 bases between them. CDR3 nucleotide sequence: TGTGCCAGCAGCGCATTCAGGGCAACTAATGAAAAACTGTTTTTT. Translating it yields CASSAFRATNEKLFF.

The V and J genes are TRBV10-3 and TRBJ1-2; D call uncertain. CDR1 and CDR2 from the germline V gene are ENHRY and SYGVKD. CDR3 length: 14 residues. V lost 2 bases to trimming and J lost 5 bases, with 12 bases between them. The CDR3 here is CAISELDGIYGYTF. CDR3 in DNA: TGTGCCATCAGTGAGCTCGACGGAATTTATGGCTACACCTTC.

The CDR3 nucleotides read TGTGCCAGCAGCCCCAACCCTTCCTCCTACGAGCAGTACTTC. Amino acids: CASSPNPSSYEQYF. V is TRBV11-3 and J is TRBJ2-7, with no clear D. Germline CDR1 reads SGHNT; CDR2 reads YENEEA. V lost 5 bases and J lost 0, with 11 bases in between. The length of the CDR3 is 14 residues.

The chain is built from TRBV30 and TRBJ2-3; the match to TRBD2 covers 11 bases. After removal of 0 bases from V and 0 bases from J, the junction contained 5 bases not matched to a gene. The CDR3 loop spans 17 amino acids. From germline, CDR1 is GTSNPN and CDR2 SVGIG (reference sequence). The CDR3 is CAWSVGLAGGSTDTQYF. DNA of the CDR3: TGTGCCTGGAGTGTCGGTCTAGCGGGGGGAAGCACAGATACGCAGTATTTT.

This chain links TRBV28 with TRBJ1-2; D unresolved. V lost 6 bases and J 7 bases, leaving 9 bases between the germline ends. The CDR3 covers 11 residues. CDR1 is MDHEN and CDR2 is SYDVKM in the germline V gene. The CDR3 loop is CASRLLGGYTF. The CDR3 DNA reads as TGTGCCAGCAGACTCCTGGGTGGCTACACCTTC.

The V and J genes are TRBV27 and TRBJ2-3, with TRBD2 identical over 10 bases. This CDR3 is built from 18 residues. Germline CDR1 MNHEY, CDR2 SMNVEV (reference sequence). V shed 2 bases and J 3 bases; nucleotides not matched to a gene: 11. CDR3 DNA: TGTGCCAGCAGTTTAGGGGTCAGAACTAGCGGGGTGACAGATACGCAGTATTTT. This encodes CASSLGVRTSGVTDTQYF.

The rearrangement joins TRBV7-9 to TRBJ2-2; D possibly corresponds to TRBD2 (6 bases). Trimming pared 5 bases from V and 6 bases from J, leaving 19 bases between. Germline V gene lookup returns CDR1 SEHNR and CDR2 FQNEAQ (reference sequence). The CDR3 sequence is 16 residues long. Written as DNA, the CDR3 is TGTGCCAGCAGCACACGGAGGGGCCGCAGTTCCGGGGAGCTGTTTTTT. Protein: CASSTRRGRSSGELFF.

This chain joins TRBV9 and TRBJ2-2; D is possibly TRBD2 (7 bases). The CDR3 consists of 17 residues. Trimming took 3 bases from V and 5 from J, leaving 20 bases between them. The germline CDR1 and CDR2 sequences are SGDLS and YYNGEE. CDR3 bases: TGTGCCAGCAGCGACAACCCCGCGGGGGCCGGGACCGGGGAGCTGTTTTTT. Residues: CASSDNPAGAGTGELFF.

In the case of this clone: At one boundary the junction diverges from the germline segment, which might be a read error. Other DNA sequences of this sample code for an identical CDR3. The J gene is TRBJ2-7, the V gene TRBV2; D perhaps matches TRBD2 (5 bases). From germline, CDR1 is SNHLY and CDR2 FYNNEI. CDR3 length equals 12 residues. CDR3 in amino acids: CASERVSYEQYF. The CDR3 region has the DNA TGTGCCAGCGAGAGGGTCTCCTACGAGCAGTATTTC. The full variable domain, its missing parts supplied by reference TRBV2 and TRBJ2-7, is EPEVTQTPSHQVTQMGQEVILRCVPISNHLYFYWYRQILGQKVEFLVSFYNNEISEKSEIFDDQFSVERPDGSNFTLKIRSTKLEDSAMYFCASERVSYEQYFGPGTRLTVT.

This CDR3 is CAWSGQKHSNQPQHF. The CDR3 DNA reads as TGTGCCTGGAGCGGGCAGAAACATAGCAATCAGCCCCAGCATTTT. The chain employs TRBV30 and TRBJ1-5; no definite D call. The CDR3 contains 15 residues. Germline V gives CDR1 GTSNPN, CDR2 SVGIG (reference sequence). The germline V and J ends were trimmed by 3 bases and 0 bases, with 12 bases remaining between them.